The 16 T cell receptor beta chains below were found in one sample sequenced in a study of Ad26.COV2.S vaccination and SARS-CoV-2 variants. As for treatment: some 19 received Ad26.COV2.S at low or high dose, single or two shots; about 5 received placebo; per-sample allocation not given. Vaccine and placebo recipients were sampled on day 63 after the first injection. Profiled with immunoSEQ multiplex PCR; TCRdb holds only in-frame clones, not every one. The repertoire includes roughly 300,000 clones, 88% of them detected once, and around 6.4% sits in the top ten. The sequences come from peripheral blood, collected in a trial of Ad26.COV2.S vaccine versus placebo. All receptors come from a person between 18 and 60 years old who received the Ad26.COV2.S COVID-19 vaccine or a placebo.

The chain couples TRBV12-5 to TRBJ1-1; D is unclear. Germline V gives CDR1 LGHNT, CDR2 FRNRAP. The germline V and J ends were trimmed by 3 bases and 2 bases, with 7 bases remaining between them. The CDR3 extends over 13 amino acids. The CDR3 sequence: CASGFGRNTEAFF. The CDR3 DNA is TGTGCTAGTGGTTTTGGACGAAACACTGAAGCTTTCTTT. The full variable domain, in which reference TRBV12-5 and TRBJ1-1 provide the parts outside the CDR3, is DARVTQTPRHKVTEMGQEVTMRCQPILGHNTVFWYRQTMMQGLELLAYFRNRAPLDDSGMPKDRFSAEMPDATLATLKIQPSEPRDSAVYFCASGFGRNTEAFFGQGTRLTVV.

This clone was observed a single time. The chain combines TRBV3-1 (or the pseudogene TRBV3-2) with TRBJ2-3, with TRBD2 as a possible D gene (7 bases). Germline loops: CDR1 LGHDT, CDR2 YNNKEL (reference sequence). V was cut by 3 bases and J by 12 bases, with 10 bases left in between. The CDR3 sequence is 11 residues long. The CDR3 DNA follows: TGTGCCAGCAGCCAGGGGGGGGCCCAGTATTTT. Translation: CASSQGGAQYF.

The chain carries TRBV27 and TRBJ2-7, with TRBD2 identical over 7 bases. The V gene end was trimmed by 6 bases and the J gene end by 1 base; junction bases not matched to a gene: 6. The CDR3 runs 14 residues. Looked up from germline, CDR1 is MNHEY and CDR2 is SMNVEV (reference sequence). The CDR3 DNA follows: TGTGCCAGCAGGTGGAGCGGGGCATCCTACGAGCAGTACTTC. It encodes CASRWSGASYEQYF.

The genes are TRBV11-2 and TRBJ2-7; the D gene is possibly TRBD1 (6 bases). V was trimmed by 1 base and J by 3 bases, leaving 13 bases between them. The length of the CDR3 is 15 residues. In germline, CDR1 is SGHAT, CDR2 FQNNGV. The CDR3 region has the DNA TGTGCCAGCAGCTTAGGACGACAGGATTTCTACGAGCAGTACTTC. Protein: CASSLGRQDFYEQYF.

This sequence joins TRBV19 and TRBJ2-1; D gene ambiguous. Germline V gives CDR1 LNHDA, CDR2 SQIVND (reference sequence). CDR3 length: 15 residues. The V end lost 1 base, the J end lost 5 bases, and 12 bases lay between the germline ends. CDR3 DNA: TGTGCCAGTAGTATAGGCCCGGATAAGGACAATGAGCAGTTCTTC. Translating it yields CASSIGPDKDNEQFF.

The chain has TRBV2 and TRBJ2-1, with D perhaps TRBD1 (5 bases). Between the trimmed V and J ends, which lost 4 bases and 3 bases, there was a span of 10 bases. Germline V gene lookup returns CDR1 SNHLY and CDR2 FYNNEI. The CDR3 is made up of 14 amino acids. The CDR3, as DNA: TGTGCCAGCAGTGGACAGCTTGACTACAATGAGCAGTTCTTC. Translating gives CASSGQLDYNEQFF.

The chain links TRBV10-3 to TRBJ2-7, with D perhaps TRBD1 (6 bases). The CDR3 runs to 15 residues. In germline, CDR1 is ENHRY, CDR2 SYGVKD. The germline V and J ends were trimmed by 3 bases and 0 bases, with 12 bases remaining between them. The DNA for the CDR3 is TGTGCCATCAGTGAAGCAACAGGGTCCTCCTACGAGCAGTACTTC. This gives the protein CAISEATGSSYEQYF.

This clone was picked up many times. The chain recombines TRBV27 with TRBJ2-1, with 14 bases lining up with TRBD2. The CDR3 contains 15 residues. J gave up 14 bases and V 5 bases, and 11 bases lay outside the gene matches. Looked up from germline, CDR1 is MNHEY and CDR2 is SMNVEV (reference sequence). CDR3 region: CASSPSGTSGSTEFF. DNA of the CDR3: TGTGCCAGCAGTCCAAGTGGGACTAGCGGGAGTACGGAGTTCTTC.

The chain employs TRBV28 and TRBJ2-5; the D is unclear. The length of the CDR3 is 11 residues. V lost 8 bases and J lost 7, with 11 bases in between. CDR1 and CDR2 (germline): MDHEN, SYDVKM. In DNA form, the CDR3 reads TGTGCCAGCCGGTCGACTGGGACCCAGTACTTC. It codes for CASRSTGTQYF.

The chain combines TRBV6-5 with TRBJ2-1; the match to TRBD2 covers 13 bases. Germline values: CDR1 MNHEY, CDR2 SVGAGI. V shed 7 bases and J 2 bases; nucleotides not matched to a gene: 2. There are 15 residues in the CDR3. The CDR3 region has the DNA TGTGCCAGCAAGGGACTAGCGGGGACCTACAATGAGCAGTTCTTC. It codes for CASKGLAGTYNEQFF.

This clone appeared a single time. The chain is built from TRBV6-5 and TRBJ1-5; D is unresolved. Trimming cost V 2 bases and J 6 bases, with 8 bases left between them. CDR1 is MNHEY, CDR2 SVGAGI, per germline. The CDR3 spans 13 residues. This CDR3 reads CASSYRGSQPQHF. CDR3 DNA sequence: TGTGCCAGCAGTTACCGGGGATCTCAGCCCCAGCATTTT.

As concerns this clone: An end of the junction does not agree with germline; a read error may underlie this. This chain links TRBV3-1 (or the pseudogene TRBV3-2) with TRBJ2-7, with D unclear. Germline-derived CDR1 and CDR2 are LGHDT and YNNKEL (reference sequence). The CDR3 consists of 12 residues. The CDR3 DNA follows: TGTGCCAGCAGCCCCCCCTCCCACGAGCAGTACTTC. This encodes CASSPPSHEQYF.

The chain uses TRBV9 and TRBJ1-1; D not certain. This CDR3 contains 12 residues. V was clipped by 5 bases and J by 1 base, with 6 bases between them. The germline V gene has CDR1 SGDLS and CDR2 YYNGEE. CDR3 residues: CASRPGNTEAFF. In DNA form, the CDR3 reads TGTGCCAGCAGGCCAGGGAACACTGAAGCTTTCTTT.

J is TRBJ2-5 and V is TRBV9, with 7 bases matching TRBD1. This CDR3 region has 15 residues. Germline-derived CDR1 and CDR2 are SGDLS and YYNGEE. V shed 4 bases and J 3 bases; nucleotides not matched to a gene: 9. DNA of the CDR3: TGTGCCAGCAGCCCCAGGGACAGTTGGAAAGAGACCCAGTACTTC. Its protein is CASSPRDSWKETQYF.

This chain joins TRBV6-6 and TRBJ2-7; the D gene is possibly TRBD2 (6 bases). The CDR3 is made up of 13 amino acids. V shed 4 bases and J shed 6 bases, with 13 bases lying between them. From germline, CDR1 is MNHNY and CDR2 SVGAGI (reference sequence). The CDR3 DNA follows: TGTGCCAGCAGTTCCTCGGGAGTCGGCGAGCAGTACTTC. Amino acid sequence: CASSSSGVGEQYF.

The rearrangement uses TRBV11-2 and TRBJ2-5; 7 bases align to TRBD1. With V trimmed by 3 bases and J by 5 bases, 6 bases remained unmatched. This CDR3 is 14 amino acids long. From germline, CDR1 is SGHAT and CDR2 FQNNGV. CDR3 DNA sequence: TGTGCCAGCAGCTTGGGGTTGACAGGGGAGACCCAGTACTTC. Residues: CASSLGLTGETQYF.